These T cell receptor beta chains were read from a single sample in a study of shared clonotypes between healthy human individuals. Here immunoSEQ multiplex PCR was the method, and the copy in TCRdb shows in-frame clones only, minus some. The table lists approximately 340,000 clones, approximately 74% of them singletons, with about 9.3% in the top ten. Sequenced sample: memory CD4+ T cells sorted from blood. The receptors stem from a man between 25 and 39 years old in good health. CDR3s include the opening cysteine and the closing phenylalanine or tryptophan. The D gene is left open where the match is weak. Clone sizes are given selectively: once, few, many, or a class where the clone is expanded.

v_gene	j_gene	abundance	d_gene	CDR3nt	CDR3aa
TRBV7-8	TRBJ2-7	NA	NA	TGTGCCAGCAGCTTAGGGGCGGGAAGGTACGAGCAGTACTTC	CASSLGAGRYEQYF
TRBV29-1	TRBJ2-3	NA	TRBD2	TGCAGCGTTGTAGGCCAAGCGGGGCTTATAGATACGCAGTATTTT	CSVVGQAGLIDTQYF
TRBV30	TRBJ2-1	NA	TRBD2	TGTGCCTGCATAGGACTAGCGGGAGTTCACAATGAGCAGTTCTTC	CACIGLAGVHNEQFF
TRBV15	TRBJ2-1	NA	NA	TGTGCCACCAGCATGGCAGGGACCCGCAATGAGCAGTTCTTC	CATSMAGTRNEQFF
TRBV6-6	TRBJ2-7	NA	NA	TGTGCCAGCAGTGGACAGACCTACGAGCAGTACTTC	CASSGQTYEQYF
TRBV27	TRBJ2-6	NA	NA	TGTGCCAGCAACCCCCGGGGGTTGAACTCTGGGGCCAACGTCCTGACTTTC	CASNPRGLNSGANVLTF
TRBV5-4	TRBJ2-2	NA	NA	TGTGCCAGCAGCTTGGGTGGCGGGGACGGAGCAGTAAAGGGGCTGTTTTTT	CASSLGGGDGAVKGLFF
TRBV4-2	TRBJ2-6	NA	NA	TGTGCCAGCAGCCAAGGTTCCTACAGCGCTGGGGCCAACGTCCTGACTTTC	CASSQGSYSAGANVLTF
TRBV4-2	TRBJ2-2	NA	TRBD2	TGTGCCAGCAGCCAAGATGGGCAGGGAGGGCCCACCGGGGAGCTGTTTTTT	CASSQDGQGGPTGELFF
TRBV14	TRBJ1-6	NA	NA	TGTGCCAGCAGTCCAATCAATTCACCCCTCCACTTT	CASSPINSPLHF
TRBV5-1	TRBJ2-5	few	NA	TGCGCCAGCAGCTTGGGCGGGGAGGTTAAAGAGACCCAGTACTTC	CASSLGGEVKETQYF
TRBV7-2	TRBJ2-1	NA	NA	TGTGCCAGCAGCCGGGGACCAGACAATGAGCAGTTCTTC	CASSRGPDNEQFF
TRBV10-2	TRBJ1-4	NA	NA	TGCGCCAGCAGTCACAGAGCAACTAATGAAAAACTGTTTTTT	CASSHRATNEKLFF
TRBV6-5	TRBJ2-7	NA	TRBD1	TGTGCCAGCAACGGACAGGGACACGAGCAGTACTTC	CASNGQGHEQYF
TRBV5-1	TRBJ2-5	NA	TRBD1	TGCGCCAGCAGACCGGGACAGGGGCAAGAGACCCAGTACTTC	CASRPGQGQETQYF
TRBV4-2	TRBJ2-5	NA	NA	TGTGCCAGCAGCCAAGCAACTATGCAAGAGACCCAGTACTTC	CASSQATMQETQYF
TRBV21-1	TRBJ1-1	NA	NA	TGTGCCAGCAGCAAACGTACGGGTCAGCTGAAGAACACTGAAGCTTTCTTT	CASSKRTGQLKNTEAFF
TRBV5-1	TRBJ2-1	NA	TRBD2	TGCGCCAGCAGCCGGGAAGGGACTAGAAGTGAGCAGTTCTTC	CASSREGTRSEQFF
TRBV30	TRBJ2-5	few	TRBD2	TGTGCCTGGAGCTTAGCGGGGGCCCGGCCCCAGTACTTC	CAWSLAGARPQYF
TRBV27	TRBJ2-1	NA	TRBD2	TGTGCCAGTACAAAGGGCGGGAGGAATGAGCAGTTCTTC	CASTKGGRNEQFF
TRBV21-1	TRBJ1-1	few	NA	TGTGCCAGTTCGGGACCGGGCGCTGAAGCTTTCTTT	CASSGPGAEAFF
TRBV11-2	TRBJ2-3	NA	NA	TGTGCCAGCAGCTTCCTCCCCCTCGATGGAACAGATACGCAGTATTTT	CASSFLPLDGTDTQYF
TRBV5-6	TRBJ1-5	NA	NA	TGTGCCAGCAGCTTGGCCCATAACGGCTGGAATCAGCCCCAGCATTTT	CASSLAHNGWNQPQHF